The 13 T cell receptor beta chains below all came from one sample that was sequenced in a study of Graves' ophthalmopathy and Graves' hyperthyroidism. RNA transcripts were the source from which TCR beta CDR3 regions were amplified. Investigators did first-round RT-PCR with HTBI primers, then second-round multiplex PCR. TCRdb reprocessed the multiplex PCR reads via MiXCR and lists one record per CDR3 protein. Of about 620,000 distinct CDR3 sequences listed, approximately 22% are singletons. Sample: peripheral blood. All receptors derive from a woman aged 18 to 35 with stable Graves' hyperthyroidism. Some clones in this sample may be carry-over from other donors' samples.

This clonotype was seen at least ten times. V is TRBV6-1 and J is TRBJ2-7; D uncertain. Germline lookup yields CDR1 MNHNS and CDR2 SASEGT. V lost 3 bases and J lost 3, with 6 bases in between. The CDR3 runs 12 residues. Here the CDR3 reads CASSETIYEQYF. The CDR3 coding sequence is TGTGCCAGCAGTGAGACAATCTACGAGCAGTACTTC.

This clonotype was counted a few times. The V and J genes are TRBV6-1 and TRBJ2-7; 11 bases map to TRBD2. The germline gives CDR1 MNHNS, CDR2 SASEGT. This CDR3 is 13 amino acids long. The trim removed 8 bases at V and 3 bases at J, leaving 3 bases unmatched. The CDR3 coding sequence is TGTGCCAGCTTTCTAGCGGGAGGCTACGAGCAGTACTTC. It encodes CASFLAGGYEQYF.

The chain has TRBV11-2 and TRBJ1-3; D gene uncertain. Germline lookup yields CDR1 SGHAT and CDR2 FQNNGV. CDR3 length equals 14 residues. V lost 5 bases, J lost 3 bases, and 11 bases lay in between. The CDR3 sequence: CASSLKIGGNTIYF. The CDR3 DNA follows: TGTGCCAGCAGCCTAAAGATAGGTGGAAACACCATATATTTT.

Many counts were recorded for this clonotype. This rearrangement joins TRBV5-1 to TRBJ2-5; D ambiguous. Germline loops: CDR1 SGHRS, CDR2 YFSETQ. There are 13 residues in the CDR3. Trimming removed 0 bases from V and 5 bases from J, with 8 bases in between. The CDR3 DNA follows: TGCGCCAGCAGCTTGGTTACTTTGGAGACCCAGTACTTC. Translation gives CASSLVTLETQYF.

The chain has TRBV6-5 and TRBJ1-5; a weak D match, TRBD1 (5 bases). V lost 0 bases to trimming and J lost 3 bases, with 9 bases between them. The CDR3 has 15 amino acids. Germline V lookup: CDR1 MNHEY, CDR2 SVGAGI. The CDR3 region is CASSYSLDTNQPQHF. The CDR3 DNA reads TGTGCCAGCAGTTACTCCCTGGACACCAATCAGCCCCAGCATTTT.

A word on this clonotype: A much bigger clone sits one base away, suggesting this may be a read error. This chain links TRBV6-2 or TRBV6-3 with TRBJ2-5; TRBD1 matches 7 bases. The CDR3 is 14 amino acids. Germline CDR1 and CDR2: MNHEY and SVGEGT. In DNA, the CDR3 is TGTGCCAGCAGTGACCTCGGACAGGTAGGGACCCAGGACTTC. Translation gives CASSDLGQVGTQDF.

This clonotype has at least ten counts. The chain uses TRBV12-3 or TRBV12-4 and TRBJ2-2; 9 positions agree with TRBD2. The V gene end was trimmed by 6 bases and the J gene end by 2 bases; junction bases not matched to a gene: 7. This CDR3 has 16 amino acids. The CDR3 coding sequence is TGTGCCAGCAGGCCGCCTAGCGGGGATAACACCGGGGAGCTGTTTTTT. The encoded protein is CASRPPSGDNTGELFF.

At least ten counts were recorded for this clonotype. The genes are TRBV28 and TRBJ2-5, with 16 bases fitting TRBD2. The trim removed 6 bases at V and 3 bases at J, leaving 4 bases unmatched. Germline CDR1 MDHEN, CDR2 SYDVKM. The CDR3 covers 16 residues. CDR3 nucleotide sequence: TGTGCCAGCAGAGGGACTAGCGGGAGGGTTAAAGAGACCCAGTACTTC. Translated: CASRGTSGRVKETQYF. The full variable domain, its missing parts supplied by reference TRBV28 and TRBJ2-5, is DVKVTQSSRYLVKRTGEKVFLECVQDMDHENMFWYRQDPGLGLRLIYFSYDVKMKEKGDIPEGYSVSREKKERFSLILESASTNQTSMYLCASRGTSGRVKETQYFGPGTRLLVL.

This clonotype was seen repeatedly, ten times or more. V and J are TRBV12-3 or TRBV12-4 and TRBJ1-2; D possibly corresponds to TRBD1 (5 bases). This CDR3 spans 13 amino acids. V was clipped by 3 bases and J by 6 bases, with 11 bases between them. DNA of the CDR3: TGTGCCAGCAGTTTTGAAGCAGGGAATGGCTACACCTTC. Its protein is CASSFEAGNGYTF.

V usage is TRBV6-2 or TRBV6-3 and J usage is TRBJ1-5; no clear D gene. Germline V gives CDR1 MNHEY, CDR2 SVGEGT. V shed 5 bases and J shed 7 bases, with 9 bases lying between them. The CDR3 loop spans 12 amino acids. In DNA form, the CDR3 reads TGTGCCAGCAGTCAGATACAGCAGCCCCAGCATTTT. Translation: CASSQIQQPQHF.

This clonotype was detected many times. CDR3 amino acids: CASSHGGPNGYTF. The DNA for the CDR3 is TGTGCCAGCAGCCACGGGGGGCCCAATGGCTACACCTTC. The chain carries TRBV3-1 and TRBJ1-2, with D maybe TRBD1 (6 bases). Looked up from germline, CDR1 is LGHDT and CDR2 is YNNKEL (reference sequence). The CDR3 extends over 13 amino acids. V gave up 3 bases and J gave up 6 bases, with 11 bases separating them.

This clonotype occurred many times. CDR3 sequence reads: CASSLTAMNTEAFF. The CDR3 region has the DNA TGTGCCAGCAGTTTGACAGCCATGAACACTGAAGCTTTCTTT. This chain links TRBV12-3 or TRBV12-4 with TRBJ1-1, with D tentatively TRBD1 (5 bases). This CDR3 has 14 residues. Trimming removed 3 bases at V and 0 bases at J, with 8 bases between.

In its sample, this clonotype was seen many times. The CDR3 region is CASSLIGGFGGYTF. The CDR3, as DNA: TGTGCCAGCAGCCTCATAGGGGGCTTCGGAGGCTACACCTTC. The V gene is TRBV7-9, the J gene TRBJ1-2; 7 positions match TRBD1. Unmatched junction bases numbered 11, after V lost 5 bases and J lost 8 bases. CDR3 size: 14 residues. Germline CDR1 is SEHNR and CDR2 is FQNEAQ (reference sequence).